This TCR beta chain stems from a study of shared clonotypes between healthy human individuals. Overall study context: Used for every donor were three CD4 naive, three CD4 memory, two CD8 naive and one CD8 memory plate. Whole-study results and caveats: The sole specimen, blood, was sampled, and tissue repertoires likely differ.

About this clone itself: Its antigen remains unknown.

Clones were sequenced by immunoSEQ multiplex PCR, and TCRdb holds only the in-frame ones, with some missing. The table lists roughly 2.1 million clones, around 93% of them singletons. It was CD45RO-negative cells, positively selected for CCR7, that made up naive CD8 cells, with terminally differentiated effector memory CD45RA+ cells excluded. Germline V gives CDR1 SGDLS, CDR2 YYNGEE. Trimming cost V 0 bases and J 2 bases, with 14 bases left between them. CDR3 length: 17 amino acids. The source is a man aged 18 to 29 in good health. Some clones in this sample may be carry-over from other donors' samples. The sample taken for sequencing was naive CD8+ T cells from PBMCs. This chain joins TRBV9 and TRBJ2-2, with D maybe TRBD2 (5 bases). The CDR3 region is CASSVDPSGPNTGELFF. CDR3 sequence (DNA): TGTGCCAGCAGCGTAGATCCAAGCGGACCAAACACCGGGGAGCTGTTTTTT.